This TCR beta chain was captured in a study of T-cell memory formation after mild COVID-19. This clonotype was observed at least ten times. TCRdb reprocessed the 5' RACE reads via MiXCR and lists one record per CDR3 protein. The data show around 300,000 distinct CDR3 sequences, approximately 8% seen once. The V gene end was trimmed by 2 bases and the J gene end by 8 bases; junction bases not matched to a gene: 2. The CDR3 contains 13 residues. Germline CDR1 is SGHRS and CDR2 is YFSETQ. Sequenced material: PBMCs or a T cell subset sorted from them (not recorded which). This clonotype was obtained from a man in his late teens or twenties who had mild COVID-19 (a few samples of this study predate the infection). Cell type and time point are not known. This chain joins TRBV5-1 and TRBJ2-4; TRBD1 aligns across 9 bases. CDR3 nucleotides: TGCGCCAGCAGCTTAGACAGGGGGGACATTCAGTACTTC. It is translated as CASSLDRGDIQYF.